The next 21 T cell receptor beta chains were all read from a single sample in a study of graft-versus-host responses after intestinal transplantation. Generated by immunoSEQ multiplex PCR, the TCRdb table keeps only in-frame clones and is missing some. Here the sample spans 50,000 to 75,000 clones, around 93% being singletons. What these receptors recognize is not known. This specimen consisted of unstimulated CD4+ T cells sorted from spleen or lymph node cells, obtained before transplant. These receptors all stem from a human donor who was the organ donor for an intestinal transplant.

The chain employs TRBV6-1 and TRBJ1-3, with 9 nucleotides matching TRBD1. This CDR3 spans 14 amino acids. The germline gives CDR1 MNHNS, CDR2 SASEGT. With 8 bases clipped from V and 1 base from J, the junction kept 3 bases outside the gene matches. This CDR3 is CASFGTGSGNTIYF. Here the CDR3 DNA reads TGTGCCAGCTTTGGGACAGGGTCTGGAAACACCATATATTTT.

The rearrangement uses TRBV11-3 and TRBJ2-3, with D perhaps matching TRBD1 (5 bases). This CDR3 is 14 amino acids long. V was clipped by 1 base and J by 2 bases, with 7 bases between them. Looked up from germline, CDR1 is SGHNT and CDR2 is YENEEA. CDR3 coding DNA: TGTGCCAGCAGCTTAGGGGGCCTCACAGATACGCAGTATTTT. Encoded protein: CASSLGGLTDTQYF.

The gene calls are TRBV14 and TRBJ2-5, with D perhaps matching TRBD1 (6 bases). Trimming took off 4 bases at V and 1 base at J, with 13 bases between the two ends. Per germline, CDR1 SGHDN and CDR2 FVKESK. The CDR3 is 15 amino acids. CDR3 in DNA: TGTGCCAGCAGCCGATACAGGGTTGGCCAAGAGACCCAGTACTTC. Its protein product is CASSRYRVGQETQYF.

The V call is TRBV6-1, the J call TRBJ2-2, with D possibly TRBD1 on 5 matching bases. Trimming took off 6 bases at V and 7 bases at J, with 18 bases between the two ends. CDR1 and CDR2 from the germline V gene are MNHNS and SASEGT. The CDR3 is made up of 15 amino acids. The CDR3 is CASSAGHRAVGELFF. CDR3 nucleotides: TGTGCCAGCAGCGCCGGACACCGCGCTGTCGGGGAGCTGTTTTTT.

The J gene is TRBJ1-2, the V gene TRBV18; a weak D match, TRBD1 (5 bases). V lost 3 bases and J 2 bases, leaving 16 bases between the germline ends. This CDR3 region has 16 residues. Germline lookup yields CDR1 KGHSH and CDR2 LQKENI. The CDR3 here is CASSPITGTTNYGYTF. The CDR3 DNA sequence: TGTGCCAGCTCACCTATAACCGGGACCACGAACTATGGCTACACCTTC. Complete variable domain (other parts from reference TRBV18 and TRBJ1-2): NAGVMQNPRHLVRRRGQEARLRCSPMKGHSHVYWYRQLPEEGLKFMVYLQKENIIDESGMPKERFSAEFPKEGPSILRIQQVVRGDSAAYFCASSPITGTTNYGYTFGSGTRLTVV.

The chain combines TRBV19 with TRBJ1-2; D ambiguous. The germline gives CDR1 LNHDA, CDR2 SQIVND (reference sequence). This CDR3 is 14 amino acids long. V was shortened by 10 bases and J by 0 bases, with 15 bases between the two germline ends. The CDR3: CATSTAGTNYGYTF. CDR3 coding DNA: TGTGCCACCTCCACTGCGGGGACTAACTATGGCTACACCTTC.

This chain uses TRBV6-5 with TRBJ2-7, with 10 bases fitting TRBD2. Germline V gene lookup returns CDR1 MNHEY and CDR2 SVGAGI. Trimming at V came to 6 bases and at J to 7 bases, leaving 6 bases not matched to a gene. This CDR3 has 13 amino acids. CDR3 region: CASSYSGGQEQYF. The CDR3 DNA reads TGTGCCAGCAGCTATAGCGGGGGGCAAGAGCAGTACTTC.

This chain joins TRBV7-3 and TRBJ2-3; unclear D gene. Germline V gives CDR1 SGHTA, CDR2 FQGTGA. V dropped 2 bases and J dropped 0 bases, with 6 bases sitting between them. The CDR3 totals 14 residues. The CDR3 spells CASSLSASTDTQYF. CDR3 DNA sequence: TGTGCCAGCAGCTTATCAGCTAGCACAGATACGCAGTATTTT. The full variable domain, with the rest looked up from reference TRBV7-3 and TRBJ2-3, is GAGVSQTPSNKVTEKGKYVELRCDPISGHTALYWYRQSLGQGPEFLIYFQGTGAADDSGLPNDRFFAVRPEGSVSTLKIQRTERGDSAVYLCASSLSASTDTQYFGPGTRLTVL.

The rearrangement links TRBV10-1 to TRBJ1-4; D is perhaps TRBD1 (5 bases). V was cut by 10 bases and J by 5 bases, with 20 bases left in between. Germline CDR1 is WNHNN and CDR2 is SYGVQD (reference sequence). The CDR3 covers 15 residues. CDR3 amino acids: CAIWGTTGNNEKLFF. The CDR3, as DNA: TGCGCCATCTGGGGGACTACAGGCAACAATGAAAAACTGTTTTTT.

The CDR3 sequence is CASSESPLATDTQYF. CDR3 sequence (DNA): TGTGCCAGCAGTGAAAGCCCCCTTGCCACAGATACGCAGTATTTT. This chain joins TRBV2 and TRBJ2-3; D not resolved. Germline V gene data show CDR1 as SNHLY and CDR2 as FYNNEI. CDR3 size: 15 residues. Trimming took off 2 bases at V and 2 bases at J, with 11 bases between the two ends.

The chain couples TRBV5-1 to TRBJ1-1; 8 nucleotides agree with TRBD1. Unmatched junction bases numbered 4, after V lost 1 base and J lost 5 bases. The CDR3 is 14 residues long. Germline CDR1 SGHRS, CDR2 YFSETQ. The CDR3 region is CASSLQGALTEAFF. The CDR3 nucleotides are TGCGCCAGCAGCTTGCAGGGGGCTCTTACTGAAGCTTTCTTT.

In DNA form, the CDR3 reads TGTGCCAGCAGCTTCGGTCTCCGGGGGCAGGGGTATAATTCACCCCTCCACTTT. Translation: CASSFGLRGQGYNSPLHF. This chain joins TRBV5-4 and TRBJ1-6, with a tentative D call TRBD1 (6 bases). V was cut by 2 bases and J by 4 bases, with 19 bases left in between. This CDR3 comprises 18 residues. Per the germline V gene, CDR1 is SGHNT and CDR2 is YYREEE (reference sequence).

The J gene is TRBJ2-3, the V gene TRBV19; TRBD2 aligns across 8 bases. The CDR3 has 15 residues. The V gene end was trimmed by 3 bases and the J gene end by 5 bases; junction bases not matched to a gene: 7. Germline loops: CDR1 LNHDA, CDR2 SQIVND (reference sequence). In nucleotides, the CDR3 is TGTGCCAGTAGTATCGCGGGGGGTGGTGGAGATACGCAGTATTTT. Its translation is CASSIAGGGGDTQYF.

The rearrangement joins TRBV4-1 to TRBJ2-7; 8 nucleotides match TRBD2. In germline, CDR1 is MGHRA, CDR2 YSYEKL. The ends lost 0 bases at V and 2 bases at J; junction bases unmatched: 9. The CDR3 length is 17 residues. The CDR3 sequence: CASSQDRVRGAPYEQYF. Here the CDR3 DNA reads TGCGCCAGCAGCCAAGATAGGGTGCGGGGGGCCCCCTACGAGCAGTACTTC.

The chain carries TRBV29-1 and TRBJ1-2; D is uncertain. V was clipped by 0 bases and J by 2 bases, with 16 bases between them. There are 16 residues in the CDR3. Germline lookup yields CDR1 SQVTM and CDR2 ANQGSEA. In nucleotides, the CDR3 is TGCAGCGTTGAAGACAGCCGGCGGGGATACAACTATGGCTACACCTTC. This gives the protein CSVEDSRRGYNYGYTF.

The chain links TRBV19 to TRBJ2-3; D remains unclear. The CDR3 totals 16 residues. Germline CDR1 LNHDA, CDR2 SQIVND (reference sequence). V shed 7 bases and J shed 0 bases, with 17 bases lying between them. CDR3 region: CASKQSVGWSTDTQYF. The DNA of the CDR3 is TGTGCCAGTAAACAGAGCGTGGGTTGGAGCACAGATACGCAGTATTTT.

The chain carries TRBV20-1 and TRBJ1-2; D may be TRBD1 (5 bases). CDR1 DFQATT and CDR2 SNEGSKA come from the germline V gene (reference sequence). This CDR3 comprises 11 residues. CDR3 sequence reads: CSGGTDYGYTF. CDR3 sequence (DNA): TGCAGCGGGGGGACGGACTATGGCTACACCTTC.

The V gene is TRBV10-3, the J gene TRBJ2-3; 9 nucleotides align to TRBD2. V gave up 10 bases and J gave up 0 bases; unmatched junction bases: 11. The CDR3 is 16 residues long. Germline-derived CDR1 and CDR2 are ENHRY and SYGVKD. The CDR3 sequence: CATPGTSCRSTDTQYF. The DNA for the CDR3 is TGTGCCACCCCCGGGACTAGCTGCCGGAGCACAGATACGCAGTATTTT.

The V call is TRBV9, the J call TRBJ2-5; D may be TRBD2 (6 bases). V dropped 0 bases and J dropped 3 bases, with 9 bases sitting between them. The CDR3 covers 14 residues. Germline CDR1 is SGDLS and CDR2 is YYNGEE. CDR3 DNA sequence: TGTGCCAGCAGCGTAGGAGGAGGGGAAGAGACCCAGTACTTC. Protein: CASSVGGGEETQYF.

The DNA for the CDR3 is TGTGCCTGGAGTCACGCACGCGGGACAGGACCCTACGAGCAGTACTTC. Its translation is CAWSHARGTGPYEQYF. V is TRBV30 and J is TRBJ2-5; 8 bases are shared with TRBD1. The J call may be faulty, since TRBJ2-7 better matches the DNA end. The germline V gene has CDR1 GTSNPN and CDR2 SVGIG (reference sequence). The CDR3 has 16 amino acids.

This sequence joins TRBV4-1 and TRBJ2-7; the D is unclear. Trimming removed 0 bases at V and 2 bases at J, with 11 bases between. This CDR3 has 15 amino acids. CDR1 is MGHRA and CDR2 is YSYEKL in the germline V gene. CDR3 region: CASSQDPGATYEQYF. The CDR3 region has the DNA TGCGCCAGCAGCCAAGATCCGGGTGCGACCTACGAGCAGTACTTC.